This is a list of T cell receptor beta chains from one sample in a study of blood T cell repertoires in COVID-19. The table came from immunoSEQ multiplex PCR; TCRdb's copy has only in-frame clones and leaves some out. The top ten clones hold about 7.2% of a sample with about 150,000 clones, roughly 84% of them seen once. Specimen: peripheral blood. The source of these receptors is a woman in her 50s in a cohort sampled during active or convalescent COVID-19. The CDR3 runs from the conserved cysteine through the conserved F or W. The D gene is left open where the match is weak. Not every row has a clone size; where given, it reads once, few, many or a size class.

cdr3_aa,cdr3_nt,j_call,v_call,clone_size,d_call
CASSPPRQPREPQHF,TGTGCCAGCAGTCCCCCCCGACAGCCCAGGGAGCCCCAGCATTTT,TRBJ1-5,TRBV28,-,-
CASSPERVNTEAFF,TGTGCCAGTAGTCCCGAACGGGTGAACACTGAAGCTTTCTTT,TRBJ1-1,TRBV19,few,-
CASGPGGSTIYF,TGTGCCAGCGGGCCTGGAGGGAGCACCATATATTTT,TRBJ1-3,TRBV6-5,-,-
CSASAGTGGNQPQHF,TGCAGTGCTAGTGCCGGGACAGGGGGGAATCAGCCCCAGCATTTT,TRBJ1-5,TRBV20-1,-,TRBD1
CASSVRQDYGYTF,TGTGCCAGCAGTGTAAGACAGGACTATGGCTACACCTTC,TRBJ1-2,TRBV2,-,-
CAILEGEKLFF,TGTGCCATCCTGGAGGGGGAAAAACTGTTTTTT,TRBJ1-4,TRBV7-9,-,-
CASSPVLATNTGELFF,TGTGCCAGCTCACCCGTTCTAGCGACGAACACCGGGGAGCTGTTTTTT,TRBJ2-2,TRBV18,-,-
CASSIGGDSGNTIYF,TGTGCCAGTAGTATAGGCGGAGACTCTGGAAACACCATATATTTT,TRBJ1-3,TRBV19,-,-
CASSTRLSGNEQFF,TGTGCCAGCAGTACCCGTTTATCCGGCAATGAGCAGTTCTTC,TRBJ2-1,TRBV6-5,-,-
CASSVAPGTGDIQYF,TGTGCCAGCAGCGTAGCCCCCGGGACAGGGGACATTCAGTACTTC,TRBJ2-4,TRBV9,-,TRBD1
CASSSTGAGNTIYF,TGTGCCAGCAGCTCAACAGGGGCTGGAAACACCATATATTTT,TRBJ1-3,TRBV7-3,-,TRBD1
CASSLGLAGGVDTQYF,TGTGCCAGCAGCTTGGGACTAGCGGGGGGAGTGGATACGCAGTATTTT,TRBJ2-3,TRBV9,-,TRBD2
CAWSVVDSIYF,TGTGCCTGGAGTGTAGTAGACTCCATATATTTT,TRBJ1-3,TRBV30,-,-
CASRTPREDSPLHF,TGTGCCAGCAGGACGCCAAGGGAGGATTCACCCCTCCACTTT,TRBJ1-6,TRBV6-5,-,-
CAWRRTGENTQYF,TGTGCCTGGAGACGGACAGGGGAAAATACGCAGTATTTT,TRBJ2-3,TRBV30,-,TRBD1
CARSKGTTYNEQFF,TGTGCCCGTTCCAAAGGGACTACCTACAATGAGCAGTTCTTC,TRBJ2-1,TRBV19,-,TRBD2
CASSPALAGEKLFF,TGTGCCAGCTCACCGGCCCTAGCGGGAGAAAAACTGTTTTTT,TRBJ1-4,TRBV18,-,-
CASSLQSTNEKLFF,TGTGCCAGCAGCTTACAGTCAACTAATGAAAAACTGTTTTTT,TRBJ1-4,TRBV7-9,few,-
CSVGRLAGGQDEQFF,TGCAGCGTGGGGAGACTAGCGGGGGGGCAGGATGAGCAGTTCTTC,TRBJ2-1,TRBV29-1,-,TRBD2
CASGGSTDTQYF,TGTGCCAGCGGGGGGAGCACAGATACGCAGTATTTT,TRBJ2-3,TRBV5-4,-,-
CASSITGTSFNEQFF,TGTGCCAGCAGTATCACCGGGACTAGTTTTAATGAGCAGTTCTTC,TRBJ2-1,TRBV6-2/TRBV6-3,-,TRBD2
CASSLVAGAQDTQYF,TGTGCCAGCAGCTTAGTAGCGGGGGCGCAAGATACGCAGTATTTT,TRBJ2-3,TRBV7-6,once,TRBD2
CATRPTGTVTEAFF,TGTGCCACCAGGCCCACAGGGACGGTCACTGAAGCTTTCTTT,TRBJ1-1,TRBV24-1,-,-
CASSDPGEAYEQYF,TGCGCCAGCAGTGACCCCGGGGAGGCCTACGAGCAGTACTTC,TRBJ2-7,TRBV10-2,once,-
CASSYPRGLETGELFF,TGTGCCAGCAGCTACCCTAGGGGACTTGAGACCGGGGAGCTGTTTTTT,TRBJ2-2,TRBV5-6,few,-
CASSHGRDSSSYEQYF,TGTGCCAGTAGCCATGGTCGGGACAGCAGCTCCTACGAGCAGTACTTC,TRBJ2-7,TRBV19,once,TRBD1
CASSLDLGVNYGYTF,TGTGCCAGCAGCTTAGATCTAGGGGTCAACTATGGCTACACCTTC,TRBJ1-2,TRBV11-2,-,-
CASSLEGGWGNEKLFF,TGTGCCAGCAGCTTAGAAGGGGGCTGGGGTAATGAAAAACTGTTTTTT,TRBJ1-4,TRBV7-2,-,TRBD1
CASGPGIVSYGYTF,TGTGCCAGTGGCCCGGGGATAGTGAGCTATGGCTACACCTTC,TRBJ1-2,TRBV19,once,-
CASSSMGTPEAFF,TGTGCCAGTAGTTCCATGGGGACACCCGAAGCTTTCTTT,TRBJ1-1,TRBV19,-,-
CASSATGTSGYNEQFF,TGTGCCAGCAGTGCGACCGGGACTAGCGGTTACAATGAGCAGTTCTTC,TRBJ2-1,TRBV27,-,TRBD2
CSALYTDTQYF,TGCAGTGCACTGTACACAGATACGCAGTATTTT,TRBJ2-3,TRBV20-1,-,-
CSVKGSGGPGGTDTQYF,TGCAGCGTGAAGGGATCGGGGGGGCCAGGGGGCACAGATACGCAGTATTTT,TRBJ2-3,TRBV29-1,-,TRBD2
CASSKPGLAPREQYF,TGTGCCAGCAGCAAACCGGGACTAGCGCCTCGGGAGCAGTACTTC,TRBJ2-7,TRBV6-5,-,TRBD2
CASSGPNLRLNSPLHF,TGTGCCAGCAGTGGCCCGAATCTTAGACTCAATTCACCCCTCCACTTT,TRBJ1-6,TRBV2,-,-
CASSESVPPYGYTF,TGTGCCAGCAGTGAATCCGTCCCCCCCTATGGCTACACCTTC,TRBJ1-2,TRBV6-1,-,-
CASIQTGVNTGELFF,TGTGCCAGCATTCAGACAGGGGTTAACACCGGGGAGCTGTTTTTT,TRBJ2-2,TRBV6-5,-,TRBD1
CASSQVGGLAGANVLTF,TGTGCCAGCAGCCAGGTAGGGGGCTTAGCTGGGGCCAACGTCCTGACTTTC,TRBJ2-6,TRBV3-1/TRBV3-2,-,TRBD1
CASSITGGGTPYNSPLHF,TGTGCCAGCAGTATAACGGGGGGGGGAACCCCCTATAATTCACCCCTCCACTTT,TRBJ1-6,TRBV28,once,-
CAATPGTGWDQPQHF,TGTGCAGCAACGCCCGGGACTGGCTGGGATCAGCCCCAGCATTTT,TRBJ1-5,TRBV6-5,-,-
CASSSTKGAYEQYF,TGTGCCAGCAGCTCGACAAAGGGGGCCTACGAGCAGTACTTC,TRBJ2-7,TRBV11-2,once,-
CASSLGQNYEQYF,TGTGCCAGCAGCTTAGGACAGAACTACGAGCAGTACTTC,TRBJ2-7,TRBV11-2,-,-
CASSPLSNQPQHF,TGTGCCAGCAGCCCCCTTAGCAATCAGCCCCAGCATTTT,TRBJ1-5,TRBV6-5,-,-
CASGGLVDAETQYF,TGTGCCAGCGGGGGACTAGTAGATGCGGAGACCCAGTACTTC,TRBJ2-5,TRBV3-1/TRBV3-2,once,TRBD2
CASSGDRVSYPTYEQYF,TGTGCCAGCAGCGGGGACAGGGTGTCCTATCCTACCTACGAGCAGTACTTC,TRBJ2-7,TRBV5-6,-,TRBD1
CASSQALGGGGAQYF,TGTGCCAGCAGCCAAGCCCTTGGGGGGGGCGGGGCCCAGTACTTC,TRBJ2-5,TRBV3-1/TRBV3-2,-,-
CASSEGYTGGNTIYF,TGTGCCAGCAGTGAAGGCTACACGGGGGGAAACACCATATATTTT,TRBJ1-3,TRBV6-1,-,-
CASSPQGGVSEAFF,TGTGCCAGCAGTCCTCAGGGGGGAGTCTCTGAAGCTTTCTTT,TRBJ1-1,TRBV27,-,TRBD1